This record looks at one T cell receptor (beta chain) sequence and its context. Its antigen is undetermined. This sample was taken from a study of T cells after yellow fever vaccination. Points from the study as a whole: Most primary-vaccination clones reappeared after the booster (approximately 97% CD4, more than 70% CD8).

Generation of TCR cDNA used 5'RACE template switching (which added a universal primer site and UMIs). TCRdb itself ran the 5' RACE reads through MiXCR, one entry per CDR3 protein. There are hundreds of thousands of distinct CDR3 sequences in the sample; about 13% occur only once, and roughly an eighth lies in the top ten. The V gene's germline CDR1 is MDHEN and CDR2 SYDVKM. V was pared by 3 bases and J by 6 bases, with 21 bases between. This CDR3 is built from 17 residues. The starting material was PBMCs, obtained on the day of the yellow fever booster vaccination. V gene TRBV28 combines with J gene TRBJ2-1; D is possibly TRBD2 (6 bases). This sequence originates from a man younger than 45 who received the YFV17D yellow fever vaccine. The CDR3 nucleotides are TGTGCCAGCAGTTTCCCAACGACCGGGCCCGGGGGCAATGAGCAGTTCTTC. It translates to CASSFPTTGPGGNEQFF.